This T cell receptor (beta chain) emerged from a study of cytomegalovirus exposure and HLA in healthy donors. Study findings and constraints: TCR beta V- and J-gene trimming was later associated with a missense DCLRE1C variant. Cytomegalovirus association was assigned to about 180 TCR beta chains.

PCR was performed using 60 Vbeta and 13 Jbeta primers. Clones were read by immunoSEQ multiplex PCR, and TCRdb kept only the in-frame ones, dropping some. The sample lists roughly 150,000 clones; 60% to 75% were seen once. As regards this clone: No antigen is known for it.

The CDR3 spans 19 residues. Input material: PBMCs. The clonotype comes from a human donor in good health. The rearrangement joins TRBV21-1 to TRBJ2-7; the table calls TRBD2, which could not be checked here. TRBV21-1 is a pseudogene locus. CDR3 DNA sequence: TGTGCCAGCATGGCAGAACCGGGACTGCTCTACCGGAGCTCCTACGAGCAGTACTTC. Its translation: CASMAEPGLLYRSSYEQYF.